This passage covers 27 T cell receptor beta chains from one sample sequenced in a study of blood T cell repertoires in COVID-19. Sequencing was performed with immunoSEQ multiplex PCR; in TCRdb, only in-frame clones are kept and a portion is missing. The data contain over 130,000 clones, roughly 80% of them seen just once; the ten biggest clones take up 9% to 10%. Sample: peripheral blood. The receptor source for this set is a woman aged 50 to 60 with active or convalescent COVID-19.

V is TRBV4-2 and J is TRBJ1-5; TRBD1 matches at 10 bases. The length of the CDR3 is 16 residues. In germline, CDR1 is LGHNA, CDR2 YNFKEQ. With V trimmed by 5 bases and J by 3 bases, 7 bases remained unmatched. CDR3 residues: CASSYGTGATNQPQHF. The CDR3 DNA follows: TGTGCCAGCAGCTACGGGACAGGGGCCACCAATCAGCCCCAGCATTTT.

V is TRBV5-5 and J is TRBJ2-7, with 11 bases aligning to TRBD1. The length of the CDR3 is 14 residues. From germline, CDR1 is SGHKS and CDR2 YYEKEE (reference sequence). After removal of 6 bases from V and 3 bases from J, the junction contained 5 bases not matched to a gene. CDR3 nucleotide sequence: TGTGCCAGCACCGGGGGGACAGGGGGCTACGAGCAGTACTTC. Its translation is CASTGGTGGYEQYF.

Relative to its sample, this clone is medium-sized. The chain links TRBV7-9 to TRBJ2-1; 11 bases align to TRBD2. The CDR3 is 15 amino acids. Germline trimming cut 4 bases from V and 10 bases from J; bases unmatched to any gene: 9. CDR1 is SEHNR and CDR2 is FQNEAQ in the germline V gene (reference sequence). The CDR3 sequence: CASSSTNSGGAEQFF. The CDR3 DNA is TGTGCCAGCAGCTCAACTAATAGCGGGGGGGCGGAGCAGTTCTTC.

The V gene is TRBV3-1 (or the pseudogene TRBV3-2), the J gene TRBJ1-5; 9 nucleotides line up with TRBD1. Germline assignment: CDR1 LGHDT and CDR2 YNNKEL (reference sequence). This CDR3 contains 16 residues. V was clipped by 1 base and J by 3 bases; unmatched bases: 4. CDR3 amino acids: CASSQGGDRVNQPQHF. The DNA of the CDR3 is TGTGCCAGCAGCCAAGGGGGGGACAGGGTCAATCAGCCCCAGCATTTT.

This clone is a singleton in its sample. The chain links TRBV20-1 to TRBJ2-2; D is uncertain. Deletions cut 3 bases from V and 3 bases from J, with 11 bases between. Germline CDR1 and CDR2: DFQATT and SNEGSKA (reference sequence). This CDR3 comprises 14 residues. CDR3: CSASFQRDTGELFF. CDR3 bases: TGCAGTGCTAGTTTTCAGCGAGACACCGGGGAGCTGTTTTTT.

This clone occurred a few times. This chain joins TRBV9 and TRBJ2-1; 9 nucleotides match TRBD1. Germline CDR1 SGDLS, CDR2 YYNGEE. CDR3 length equals 16 residues. J was trimmed by 3 bases and V by 4 bases; bases with no gene match: 8. CDR3 nucleotides: TGTGCCAGCAGCTCAACCGAGACAGGGGGCTACAATGAGCAGTTCTTC. It codes for CASSSTETGGYNEQFF.

The chain links TRBV19 to TRBJ1-2; D is perhaps TRBD1 (5 bases). The V gene lost 10 bases and the J gene lost 8 bases, with 20 bases spanning the gap. This CDR3 spans 13 amino acids. The germline V gene encodes CDR1 LNHDA and CDR2 SQIVND (reference sequence). The CDR3 region is CATRDSNTRGYTF. CDR3 sequence (DNA): TGTGCCACTAGGGACTCTAACACTCGGGGCTACACCTTC.

J is TRBJ1-4 and V is TRBV19; 8 positions agree with TRBD1. The CDR3 sequence is 13 residues long. J gave up 5 bases and V 5 bases, and 1 base lay outside the gene matches. Germline V gene sequence: CDR1 LNHDA, CDR2 SQIVND (reference sequence). The CDR3 protein is CASSRTGNEKLFF. The DNA for the CDR3 is TGTGCCAGTAGTCGGACAGGGAATGAAAAACTGTTTTTT.

The chain recombines TRBV6-6 with TRBJ2-2; 7 bases agree with TRBD2. The CDR3 is made up of 14 amino acids. The J segment lost 7 bases and the V segment lost 5 bases, leaving 7 bases of the junction unmatched. The germline CDR1 and CDR2 sequences are MNHNY and SVGAGI (reference sequence). The CDR3 loop is CASSGTGLRGELFF. The DNA for the CDR3 is TGTGCCAGCAGTGGGACGGGACTACGCGGGGAGCTGTTTTTT.

J is TRBJ1-5 and V is TRBV19, with 9 nucleotides matching TRBD1. The CDR3 length is 15 residues. Germline trimming cut 9 bases from V and 2 bases from J; bases unmatched to any gene: 8. CDR1 and CDR2 (germline): LNHDA, SQIVND (reference sequence). Here the CDR3 DNA reads TGTGCCAGCTGCCGGGACAGGGAGCGCAATCAGCCCCAGCATTTT. Translation: CASCRDRERNQPQHF.

The rearrangement links TRBV4-2 to TRBJ2-3, with 9 positions matching TRBD2. CDR1 is LGHNA, CDR2 YNFKEQ, per germline. The CDR3 consists of 18 residues. V shed 1 base, J shed 4 bases, and the junction held 12 bases outside the gene matches. CDR3 in DNA: TGTGCCAGCAGCCAAGGCCTTTCCGCTAGCGGGACCTCAGATACGCAGTATTTT. It yields the protein CASSQGLSASGTSDTQYF.

The chain combines TRBV11-2 with TRBJ1-4, with a weak D call TRBD1 (6 bases). Trimming shortened V by 4 bases and J by 4 bases, and 13 bases separated the two germline ends. The CDR3 is made up of 15 amino acids. Germline values: CDR1 SGHAT, CDR2 FQNNGV. DNA of the CDR3: TGTGCCAGCAGCTCACAGGGATCGCGTAATGAAAAACTGTTTTTT. It yields the protein CASSSQGSRNEKLFF.

V gene TRBV15 combines with J gene TRBJ1-2; D is perhaps TRBD1 (5 bases). V was clipped by 0 bases and J by 0 bases, with 11 bases between them. This CDR3 is built from 16 residues. Looked up from germline, CDR1 is LNHNV and CDR2 is YYDKDF (reference sequence). Here the CDR3 reads CATSRDRAGSNYGYTF. CDR3 nucleotides: TGTGCCACCAGCAGAGATCGGGCAGGGTCTAACTATGGCTACACCTTC. The full variable domain, its missing parts supplied by reference TRBV15 and TRBJ1-2, is DAMVIQNPRYQVTQFGKPVTLSCSQTLNHNVMYWYQQKSSQAPKLLFHYYDKDFNNEADTPDNFQSRRPNTSFCFLDIRSPGLGDTAMYLCATSRDRAGSNYGYTFGSGTRLTVV.

The chain has TRBV6-2 or TRBV6-3 and TRBJ2-3; 11 positions agree with TRBD2. The V and J ends lost 6 bases and 4 bases, in that order; junction bases with no gene match: 18. CDR1 is MNHEY, CDR2 SVGEGT, per germline. The CDR3 contains 19 residues. The CDR3, as DNA: TGTGCCAGCAGCTCCCCTCCAGGTCTAGCGGGAGGTGCAGCAGATACGCAGTATTTT. This sequence encodes CASSSPPGLAGGAADTQYF.

This clone came up once. The chain uses TRBV29-1 and TRBJ2-3, with 12 positions matching TRBD2. Germline CDR1 and CDR2: SQVTM and ANQGSEA. V shed 5 bases and J 6 bases; nucleotides not matched to a gene: 9. The CDR3 loop spans 15 amino acids. In DNA, the CDR3 is TGCAGCGTTACGGAACGACTAGCGGGAGCGGATACGCAGTATTTT. This gives the protein CSVTERLAGADTQYF.

V gene TRBV21-1 combines with J gene TRBJ2-3; the DNA was not compared with TRBD2, the D call given in the table. TRBV21-1 is given as a pseudogene. The CDR3 is made up of 16 amino acids. The CDR3, as DNA: TGTGCCAGCAGCAAAGCGCGGCCTAGCGGGATGGATACGCAGTATTTT. This codes for CASSKARPSGMDTQYF.

The rearrangement joins TRBV7-2 to TRBJ1-1; D is unclear. Trimming cost V 3 bases and J 0 bases, with 8 bases left between them. Germline V gene sequence: CDR1 SGHTA, CDR2 FQGNSA. CDR3 length: 14 amino acids. The CDR3 reads CASSFVRVNTEAFF. In DNA form, the CDR3 reads TGTGCCAGCAGCTTTGTCCGCGTGAACACTGAAGCTTTCTTT.

V is TRBV5-4 and J is TRBJ1-5; tentative D call: TRBD1 (6 bases). The V gene lost 2 bases and the J gene lost 0 bases, with 6 bases spanning the gap. The CDR3 spans 14 residues. Germline loops: CDR1 SGHNT, CDR2 YYREEE (reference sequence). CDR3 nucleotides: TGTGCCAGCAGCTTCAGGGGTAGCAATCAGCCCCAGCATTTT. It is translated as CASSFRGSNQPQHF.

The V call is TRBV19, the J call TRBJ1-2, with TRBD1 matching over 8 bases. The CDR3 contains 16 residues. With 3 bases clipped from V and 2 bases from J, the junction kept 8 bases outside the gene matches. Germline values: CDR1 LNHDA, CDR2 SQIVND (reference sequence). The CDR3 sequence: CASSMGSGTGNYGYTF. The CDR3, as DNA: TGTGCCAGTAGTATGGGGTCCGGGACAGGAAACTATGGCTACACCTTC.

The rearrangement joins TRBV6-5 to TRBJ1-2, with D possibly TRBD1 on 5 matching bases. The CDR3 spans 13 residues. CDR1 MNHEY and CDR2 SVGAGI come from the germline V gene. V was clipped by 6 bases and J by 4 bases, with 12 bases between them. CDR3 region: CASSPPGVYGYTF. CDR3 nucleotides: TGTGCCAGCAGCCCGCCGGGGGTCTATGGCTACACCTTC.

A remark on this clone: At the DNA level, this CDR3 is encoded by other sequences in the same sample as well. The chain couples TRBV6-5 to TRBJ2-7, with 13 bases fitting TRBD2. The germline V gene encodes CDR1 MNHEY and CDR2 SVGAGI. The CDR3 is made up of 16 amino acids. The V gene end was trimmed by 0 bases and the J gene end by 4 bases; junction bases not matched to a gene: 3. The CDR3 is CASSYSGLAGAYEQYF. The CDR3 DNA sequence: TGTGCCAGCAGTTACTCAGGACTAGCGGGAGCTTACGAGCAGTACTTC.

The chain employs TRBV7-8 and TRBJ2-1; D not certain. Germline V lookup: CDR1 SGHVS, CDR2 FQNEAQ. The CDR3 consists of 15 residues. The V end lost 5 bases, the J end lost 0 bases, and 11 bases lay between the germline ends. CDR3 loop: CASSRSASSYNEQFF. Written as DNA, the CDR3 is TGTGCCAGCAGCCGGAGCGCGAGCTCCTACAATGAGCAGTTCTTC.

The rearrangement uses TRBV29-1 and TRBJ1-1; D remains ambiguous. With 6 bases removed from V and 7 bases from J, the gap between germline ends came to 12 bases. Per germline, CDR1 SQVTM and CDR2 ANQGSEA. This CDR3 comprises 11 residues. This CDR3 is CSVQRRGEAFF. CDR3 nucleotide sequence: TGCAGCGTGCAGAGGCGAGGTGAAGCTTTCTTT.

The chain links TRBV28 to TRBJ2-7; tentatively, D is TRBD1 (6 bases). Between the trimmed V and J ends, which lost 8 bases and 2 bases, there was a span of 19 bases. CDR3 length equals 15 residues. The germline CDR1 and CDR2 sequences are MDHEN and SYDVKM. CDR3 sequence: CASGSARGRAYEQYF. The DNA of the CDR3 is TGTGCCAGCGGCTCCGCCAGGGGAAGAGCCTACGAGCAGTACTTC. Full variable domain (remainder filled in from reference TRBV28 and TRBJ2-7): DVKVTQSSRYLVKRTGEKVFLECVQDMDHENMFWYRQDPGLGLRLIYFSYDVKMKEKGDIPEGYSVSREKKERFSLILESASTNQTSMYLCASGSARGRAYEQYFGPGTRLTVT.

V and J are TRBV9 and TRBJ1-1; no definite D call. This CDR3 has 15 residues. Germline assignment: CDR1 SGDLS and CDR2 YYNGEE. Trimming pared 2 bases from V and 4 bases from J, leaving 15 bases between. The CDR3 loop reads CASSVPTGGPTEAFF. The DNA of the CDR3 is TGTGCCAGCAGCGTCCCGACGGGTGGTCCCACTGAAGCTTTCTTT.

This clone was seen repeatedly, ten times or more. The rearrangement uses TRBV19 and TRBJ2-7; TRBD1 aligns across 8 bases. The CDR3 totals 14 residues. Germline loops: CDR1 LNHDA, CDR2 SQIVND (reference sequence). Trimming removed 7 bases from V and 5 bases from J; junction bases left unmatched: 10. CDR3 sequence (DNA): TGTGCCAGTACCCCTGGGACAGGTACCCACGAGCAGTACTTC. Its protein is CASTPGTGTHEQYF.

The rearrangement joins TRBV3-1 (or the pseudogene TRBV3-2) to TRBJ2-3; TRBD2 might be the D (6 bases). From germline, CDR1 is LGHDT and CDR2 YNNKEL (reference sequence). V gave up 6 bases and J gave up 4 bases, with 11 bases separating them. This CDR3 has 13 residues. CDR3 in amino acids: CASRSGGADTQYF. The DNA for the CDR3 is TGTGCCAGCAGGTCCGGCGGGGCAGATACGCAGTATTTT.